This T cell receptor (delta chain) is drawn from a study of γδ T cells in repeated Plasmodium falciparum infection. Study-level information: Some Malian samples span acute malaria episodes; others come from no-transmission periods.

TCRdb reapplied CATT to the multiplex PCR reads. The table has tens of thousands of delta-chain clones, 1.7% seen once. This clone was observed a few times. A read error is the likely source, as a far larger clone sits one nucleotide away. The same CDR3 arises from other DNA sequences in this sample as well. The origin of this receptor is a pool of human donors (malaria-infected and uninfected, not separated). Sequencing was performed on gamma-delta T cells from blood.

The CDR3 DNA reads TGTGCTTATAGTCGGGGCCCGGGATATAAACTTATCTTT. Translated, it gives CAYSRGPGYKLIF. Here the V gene is TRAV38-2/DV8, but the J gene went uncalled. The CDR3 has 13 amino acids. CDR1 and CDR2 (germline): TSESDYY, QEAYKQQN.